In this sample, the clone carrying this T cell receptor beta chain turned up many times. The record originates from a study of early T cells in non-severe SARS-CoV-2 infection. TCRdb analysed the 5' RACE reads with MiXCR anew, one entry per CDR3 protein. The data hold 50,000 or so distinct CDR3 sequences, with less than 15% observed a single time. The V end was cut by 2 bases, the J end by 3 bases, with 11 bases between. Per germline, CDR1 SGHRS and CDR2 YFSETQ. This CDR3 is 14 amino acids long. The chain recombines TRBV5-1 with TRBJ1-1, with D possibly TRBD1 on 6 matching bases. The clonotype was recovered from an adult who was a healthcare worker with PCR-confirmed SARS-CoV-2 infection or an uninfected control (not recorded which). The sample comprised whole blood. CDR3 coding DNA: TGCGCCAGCAGCTTCGCACCAGGGGACACTGAAGCTTTCTTT. Its translation is CASSFAPGDTEAFF.